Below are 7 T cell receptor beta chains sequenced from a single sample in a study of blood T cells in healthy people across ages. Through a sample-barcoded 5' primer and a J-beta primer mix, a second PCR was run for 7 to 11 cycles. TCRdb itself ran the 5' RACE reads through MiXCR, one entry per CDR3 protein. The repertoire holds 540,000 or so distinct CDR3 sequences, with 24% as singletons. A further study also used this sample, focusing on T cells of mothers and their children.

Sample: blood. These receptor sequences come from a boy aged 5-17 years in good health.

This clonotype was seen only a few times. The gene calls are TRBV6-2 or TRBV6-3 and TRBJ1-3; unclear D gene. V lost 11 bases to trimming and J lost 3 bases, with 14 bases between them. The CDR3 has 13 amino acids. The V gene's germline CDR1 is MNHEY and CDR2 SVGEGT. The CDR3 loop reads CAASPDFGNTIYF. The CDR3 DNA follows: TGTGCCGCGAGCCCTGACTTTGGAAACACCATATATTTT.

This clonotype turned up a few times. The CDR3 DNA sequence: TGCGCCAGCAGCTGGGACAGGGGGCAGGGCTACACCTTC. Its translation: CASSWDRGQGYTF. The chain joins TRBV5-1 to TRBJ1-2; 12 nucleotides line up with TRBD1. The V and J ends lost 3 bases and 8 bases, in that order; junction bases with no gene match: 2. The CDR3 is 13 residues long. Germline V gene data show CDR1 as SGHRS and CDR2 as YFSETQ.

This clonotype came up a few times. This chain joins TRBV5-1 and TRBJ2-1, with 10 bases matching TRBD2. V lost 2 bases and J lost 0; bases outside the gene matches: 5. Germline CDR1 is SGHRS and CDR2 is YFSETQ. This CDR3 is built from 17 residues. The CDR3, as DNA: TGCGCCAGCAGCTTAAGCCCTAGCGGGGGCTCCTACAATGAGCAGTTCTTC. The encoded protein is CASSLSPSGGSYNEQFF.

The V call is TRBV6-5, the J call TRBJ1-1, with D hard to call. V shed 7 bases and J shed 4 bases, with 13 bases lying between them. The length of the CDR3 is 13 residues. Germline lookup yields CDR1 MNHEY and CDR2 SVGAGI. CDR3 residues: CASKGGSATEAFF. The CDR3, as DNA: TGTGCCAGCAAGGGAGGGTCCGCCACTGAAGCTTTCTTT.

CDR3 region: CASSPGILAISYEQYF. DNA for the CDR3: TGTGCCAGCAGCCCCGGGATACTAGCGATATCCTACGAGCAGTACTTC. The rearrangement uses TRBV12-3 or TRBV12-4 and TRBJ2-7; 7 positions match TRBD2. The CDR3 spans 16 residues. V trimming: 6 bases; J trimming: 1 base; junction bases outside the gene matches: 12.

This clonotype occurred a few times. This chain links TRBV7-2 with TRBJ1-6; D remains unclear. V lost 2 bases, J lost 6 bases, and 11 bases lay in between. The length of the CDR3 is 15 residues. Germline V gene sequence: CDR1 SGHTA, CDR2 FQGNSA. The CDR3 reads CASSLSKQSNSPLHF. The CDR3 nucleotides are TGTGCCAGCAGCTTATCGAAACAGAGTAATTCACCCCTCCACTTT.

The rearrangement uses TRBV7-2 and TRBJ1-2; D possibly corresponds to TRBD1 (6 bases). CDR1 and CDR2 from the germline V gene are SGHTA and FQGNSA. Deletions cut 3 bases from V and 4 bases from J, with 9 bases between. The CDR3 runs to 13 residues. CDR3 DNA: TGTGCCAGCAGCTTCGACAGGTCCTATGGCTACACCTTC. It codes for CASSFDRSYGYTF.